This T cell receptor beta chain was retrieved from a study of blood T cell repertoires in COVID-19. Study summary: Samples of COVID-19 (acute and convalescent) were obtained from the United States, Italy and Spain. T cells, B-cell-depleted T cells, or PBMCs provided the cDNA or gDNA that served as material.

In the authors' methods: Nucleated cell number was recorded as an estimate derived from reference gene primer amplification. Generated by immunoSEQ multiplex PCR, the TCRdb table keeps only in-frame clones and is missing some. That table is the source of V, J and clone size, and D and trimming were worked out from the DNA. This table holds fewer than 500,000 clones, 70% to 85% found once. V lost 4 bases to trimming and J lost 10 bases, with 18 bases between them. CDR3 length equals 15 residues. Germline CDR1 SGHRS, CDR2 YFSETQ. The clonotype was recovered from a human donor with acute or convalescent COVID-19. The donor label of this sample is uncertain. The chain employs TRBV5-1 and TRBJ1-6, with TRBD1 as a possible D gene (5 bases). Sample: peripheral blood. CDR3 nucleotides: TGCGCCAGCAGCCCCTTAGAAGGGGCAGGATCACCCCTCCACTTT. Residues: CASSPLEGAGSPLHF.